These T cell receptor beta chains were read from a single sample in a study of neurological immune-mediated disorders. Each CDR3 protein is one row after TCRdb ran MiXCR on the 5' RACE reads. Among tens of thousands of distinct CDR3 sequences listed, 10% were seen once. Material: PBMCs. The receptor source for this set is a woman in her fifties or sixties with HTLV-1-associated myelopathy (HAM/TSP). CDR3s include the opening cysteine and the closing phenylalanine or tryptophan. The order of the fields is J gene, V gene, clone size, D gene, CDR3 DNA, CDR3 protein. D genes are given only for firm matches. Only part of the rows carry a size: once, few, many, or a class if the clone is expanded.

J: TRBJ1-1
V: TRBV5-1
size: -
D: -
DNA: TGCTCCAGCAGCCCTGGCGGGGGTCCAACGATACCCGAAGCTTTCTTT
CDR3: CSSSPGGGPTIPEAFF

J: TRBJ1-1
V: TRBV5-1
size: many
D: -
DNA: TGCGCCAGCAGCTTGGAGGTAGGGGGTAGCACTGAAGCTTTCTTT
CDR3: CASSLEVGGSTEAFF

J: TRBJ2-5
V: TRBV20-1
size: many
D: -
DNA: TGCAGTGCATCCGGGACCCAAGAGACCCAGTACTTC
CDR3: CSASGTQETQYF

J: TRBJ2-3
V: TRBV20-1
size: many
D: TRBD2
DNA: TGCAGTGCTAGAGTAGCGGGGGGGAGTAGCACAGATACGCAGTATTTT
CDR3: CSARVAGGSSTDTQYF

J: TRBJ2-5
V: TRBV2
size: -
D: -
DNA: TGTGCCAGCAGTGCGGACAGCTCAAAGAAAGGGACCCAGTACTTC
CDR3: CASSADSSKKGTQYF

J: TRBJ2-1
V: TRBV3-1
size: few
D: -
DNA: TGTGCCAGCAGCCTTATCGCTCCTACGGGGTTTTCCTACAATGAGCAGTTCTTC
CDR3: CASSLIAPTGFSYNEQFF

J: TRBJ2-2
V: TRBV3-1
size: many
D: -
DNA: TGTGCCAGCCAACAGGGTGACAACGGGGAGCTGTTTTTT
CDR3: CASQQGDNGELFF

J: TRBJ2-7
V: TRBV20-1
size: many
D: -
DNA: TGCAGTGCTAGAGTTGGCGGGGCTTCCTACGAGCAGTACTTC
CDR3: CSARVGGASYEQYF

J: TRBJ2-1
V: TRBV6-6
size: many
D: TRBD1
DNA: TGTGCCAGCAGACCCCGGGACAGGGGATCTGAGCAGTTCTTC
CDR3: CASRPRDRGSEQFF

J: TRBJ2-7
V: TRBV20-1
size: once
D: TRBD2
DNA: TGCAGTGCTAGAGACTCGGGACTAGCGGGCGGATTCTACGAGCAGTACTTC
CDR3: CSARDSGLAGGFYEQYF

J: TRBJ2-7
V: TRBV19
size: many
D: TRBD1
DNA: TGTGCCAGTGGGGACAGGGACGAACAGGAGCAGTACTTC
CDR3: CASGDRDEQEQYF

J: TRBJ1-2
V: TRBV6-1
size: once
D: TRBD1
DNA: TGTGCCAGCAGAGGGACAGGACAGAGCTGGGACTACACCTTC
CDR3: CASRGTGQSWDYTF

J: TRBJ2-7
V: TRBV10-3
size: many
D: TRBD1
DNA: TGTGCCATCAGCGGGGGACAGGGGTTGTACGAGCAGTACTTC
CDR3: CAISGGQGLYEQYF

J: TRBJ1-1
V: TRBV7-6
size: many
D: -
DNA: TGTGCCAGCAGCTATCGCGGGGGGGGGAACACTGAAGCTTTCTTT
CDR3: CASSYRGGGNTEAFF

J: TRBJ1-1
V: TRBV4-2
size: -
D: -
DNA: TGTGCCAGCAGCCAAGATTGGACTAGCGGGACGACCATGAACACTGAAGCTTTCTTT
CDR3: CASSQDWTSGTTMNTEAFF

J: TRBJ1-6
V: TRBV27
size: many
D: -
DNA: TGTGCCAGCACTTCGGGACCGACAAATTCACCCCTCCACTTT
CDR3: CASTSGPTNSPLHF

J: TRBJ1-6
V: TRBV11-2
size: many
D: -
DNA: TGTGCCAGCAGCTTAGTAAATTCACCCCTCCACTTT
CDR3: CASSLVNSPLHF

J: TRBJ2-3
V: TRBV7-2
size: many
D: TRBD1
DNA: TGTGCCAGCAGCTTAGGACAGGGGGGAATAGATACGCAGTATTTT
CDR3: CASSLGQGGIDTQYF

J: TRBJ2-1
V: TRBV7-7
size: many
D: -
DNA: TGTGCCAGCAGCTTAAACGATAACTCCTACAATGAGCAGTTCTTC
CDR3: CASSLNDNSYNEQFF

J: TRBJ1-6
V: TRBV20-1
size: many
D: TRBD1
DNA: TGCAGTGCTAGTCCGGGACAGGGAAGTTCACCCCTCCACTTT
CDR3: CSASPGQGSSPLHF

J: TRBJ2-3
V: TRBV20-1
size: many
D: -
DNA: TGCAGTGCTATCCAGTTAGCAGATACGCAGTATTTT
CDR3: CSAIQLADTQYF

J: TRBJ2-7
V: TRBV3-1
size: many
D: -
DNA: TGTGCCAGCAGCCACACATGGGGGAGGTATGCCGAGCAGTACTTC
CDR3: CASSHTWGRYAEQYF

J: TRBJ2-7
V: TRBV7-6
size: -
D: TRBD1
DNA: TGTGCCAGCAGCCTCCGGGACAGGGGGCTCGACGAGCAGTACTTC
CDR3: CASSLRDRGLDEQYF

J: TRBJ2-1
V: TRBV28
size: many
D: TRBD1
DNA: TGTGCCAGCAGGGATACAGGGGTCGTTCACAATGAGCAGTTCTTC
CDR3: CASRDTGVVHNEQFF

J: TRBJ1-1
V: TRBV7-9
size: many
D: -
DNA: TGTGCCAGCAGCTCCTCTCTTGCCGACCGTGCCAACATGAACACTGAAGCTTTCTTT
CDR3: CASSSSLADRANMNTEAFF

J: TRBJ1-4
V: TRBV25-1
size: many
D: -
DNA: TGTGCCAGCAGTGAGCCCCATGGGGGACCTAATGAAAAACTGTTTTTT
CDR3: CASSEPHGGPNEKLFF

J: TRBJ2-5
V: TRBV9
size: many
D: TRBD2
DNA: TGTGCCAGCAGCAATCGACTAGCGGGGGCCCGGGAGACCCAGTACTTC
CDR3: CASSNRLAGARETQYF

J: TRBJ2-1
V: TRBV11-3
size: many
D: TRBD2
DNA: TGTGCCAGCTCGAGCGGGGGCCTCTACAATGAGCAGTTCTTC
CDR3: CASSSGGLYNEQFF

J: TRBJ2-6
V: TRBV5-6
size: many
D: -
DNA: TGTGCCAGCAGCTTGTATGCAGCGAACCCATACTCTGGGGCCAACGTCCTGACTTTC
CDR3: CASSLYAANPYSGANVLTF

J: TRBJ1-2
V: TRBV29-1
size: many
D: -
DNA: TGCAGCGTTGGAACGACCATTGGCTATGGCTACACCTTC
CDR3: CSVGTTIGYGYTF

J: TRBJ2-5
V: TRBV19
size: many
D: TRBD1
DNA: TGTGCCAGTAGTACTAACAGGGGCGGCGAGACCCAGTACTTC
CDR3: CASSTNRGGETQYF

J: TRBJ2-1
V: TRBV5-1
size: many
D: -
DNA: TGCGCCAGCAGCTTGGAACTCGGTGGGGGGCAGTTCTTC
CDR3: CASSLELGGGQFF

J: TRBJ2-1
V: TRBV5-6
size: -
D: -
DNA: TGTGCCAGCAGCCCGCAGGGGTTGGGATACAATGAGCAGTTCTTC
CDR3: CASSPQGLGYNEQFF

J: TRBJ2-3
V: TRBV5-1
size: -
D: TRBD1
DNA: TGCGCCAGCGGCCCTGCGGGACAGGGGTGCACAGATACGCAGTATTTT
CDR3: CASGPAGQGCTDTQYF

J: TRBJ1-3
V: TRBV14
size: many
D: TRBD1
DNA: TGTGCCAGCAGCCCGGGACAGGGCGGTGGAAACACCATATATTTT
CDR3: CASSPGQGGGNTIYF